This TCR beta chain was found in a study of response to subunit inactivated influenza vaccine. TCRdb reprocessed the RT-PCR reads via MiXCR and lists one record per CDR3 protein. The data hold around 520,000 distinct CDR3 sequences, with about an eighth observed a single time. Trimming cost V 0 bases and J 7 bases, with 12 bases left between them. Per the germline V gene, CDR1 is SGHTA and CDR2 is FQGNSA. This CDR3 has 14 amino acids. This clonotype originated in a man between 50 and 59 years old who received an inactivated influenza vaccine. Here the sequenced sample was PBMCs from blood, taken on the day of vaccination. J is TRBJ1-1 and V is TRBV7-2; D gene ambiguous. CDR3 in amino acids: CASSLAPDRLEAFF. For the CDR3, the DNA is TGTGCCAGCAGCTTAGCTCCGGACCGACTTGAAGCTTTCTTT.